These 5 T cell receptor beta chains share one sample of origin, sequenced in a study of regulatory T cells in long-lasting Graves disease. The time point: newly diagnosed GD, antithyroid drugs for less than 3 months. The TCR library used RNA extracted from PBMCs. The authors built TCR beta libraries using iRepertoire HTBI primers and Arm-PCR of CDR3 regions. TCRdb re-called the multiplex PCR reads with MiXCR, one entry per CDR3 protein. The table lists about 220,000 distinct CDR3 sequences, roughly 19% of them singletons, with approximately 12% in the top ten. The sample also formed part of further work on T cells in Graves' hyperthyroidism and ophthalmopathy.

The sample consisted of peripheral blood mononuclear cells (PBMCs), taken at new diagnosis, from a patient treated with antithyroid drugs. Receptor source: a woman aged 25 to 45 with Graves disease.

The table lists this clonotype with a few counts. The chain recombines TRBV28 with TRBJ1-5, with 9 bases that match TRBD1. V dropped 5 bases and J dropped 6; count of bases not matched to a gene: 11. The CDR3 is 16 amino acids. Germline CDR1 MDHEN, CDR2 SYDVKM. The CDR3 DNA reads TGTGCCAGCAGTCCATGGGGACAGGGAACGGGTCAGCCCCAGCATTTT. Encoded protein: CASSPWGQGTGQPQHF.

With respect to this clonotype: It may be a read error: a sequence one base away is much more abundant. Without the conserved terminal phenylalanine or tryptophan, this CDR3 likely stems from a read error. The rearrangement joins TRBV5-1 to TRBJ1-2; perhaps TRBD1 as D (6 bases). CDR1 SGHRS and CDR2 YFSETQ come from the germline V gene. Trimming shortened V by 0 bases and J by 8 bases, and 8 bases separated the two germline ends. This CDR3 is 12 amino acids long. This CDR3 is CASSLEGGGYTL. As DNA, the CDR3 is TGCGCCAGCAGCTTGGAAGGGGGAGGCTACACCCTC.

This clonotype was detected ten times or more. J is TRBJ2-1 and V is TRBV6-1; D gene ambiguous. Germline V gene data show CDR1 as MNHNS and CDR2 as SASEGT. Trimming stripped 6 bases from V and 2 bases from J, with 11 bases between. CDR3 size: 14 residues. The CDR3 DNA reads as TGTGCCAGCAGCCCCCTTAATACCTACAATGAGCAGTTCTTC. Amino acid sequence: CASSPLNTYNEQFF.

This clonotype was seen repeatedly, ten times or more. The rearrangement joins TRBV2 to TRBJ1-2; 10 bases align to TRBD1. The trim removed 8 bases at V and 8 bases at J, leaving 11 bases unmatched. Per germline, CDR1 SNHLY and CDR2 FYNNEI. This CDR3 comprises 14 residues. This CDR3 is CASSRDRGEGGYTF. The CDR3 bases are TGTGCCAGCTCCCGGGACAGGGGCGAGGGCGGCTACACCTTC.

This clonotype was observed at least ten times. The chain employs TRBV29-1 and TRBJ2-1; D is perhaps TRBD1 (6 bases). Germline values: CDR1 SQVTM, CDR2 ANQGSEA. CDR3 size: 12 residues. With 3 bases removed from V and 7 bases from J, the gap between germline ends came to 10 bases. For the CDR3, the DNA is TGCAGCGTTGATCAGGGGAGAAATGAGCAGTTCTTC. This codes for CSVDQGRNEQFF.